Reported below is one T cell receptor (beta chain). The antigen is not known. TCRdb reprocessed the 5' RACE reads via MiXCR and lists one record per CDR3 protein. The sample yields some 560,000 distinct CDR3 sequences, about a sixth seen once. The CDR3 is made up of 14 amino acids. Germline assignment: CDR1 LGHNA and CDR2 YSLEER. Trimming cost V 1 base and J 3 bases, with 8 bases left between them. These data come from a study of T cells after yellow fever vaccination. Points from the study as a whole: Any FACS-sorted repertoire could hold abundant clonotypes that contaminate it from the bulk population.

This TCR was sampled from a young man who received the YFV17D yellow fever vaccine. The V and J genes are TRBV4-3 and TRBJ2-3; D not resolved. The sample was PBMCs, taken 5 days after the first yellow fever vaccination. DNA for the CDR3: TGCGCCAGCAGCCAAGCCCCCCTTACAGATACGCAGTATTTT. Protein sequence: CASSQAPLTDTQYF.